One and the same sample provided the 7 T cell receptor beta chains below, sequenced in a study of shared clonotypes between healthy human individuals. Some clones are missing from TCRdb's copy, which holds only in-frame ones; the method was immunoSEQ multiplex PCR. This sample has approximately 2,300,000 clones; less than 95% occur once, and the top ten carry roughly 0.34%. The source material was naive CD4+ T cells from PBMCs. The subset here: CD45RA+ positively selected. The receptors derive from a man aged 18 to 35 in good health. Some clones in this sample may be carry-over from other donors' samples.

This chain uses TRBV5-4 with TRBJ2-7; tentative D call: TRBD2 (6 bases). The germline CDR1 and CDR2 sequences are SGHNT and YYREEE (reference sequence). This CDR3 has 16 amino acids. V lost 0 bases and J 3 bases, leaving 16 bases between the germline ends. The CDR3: CASSLGKVGGLYEQYF. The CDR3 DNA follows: TGTGCCAGCAGCTTGGGAAAAGTGGGAGGACTCTACGAGCAGTACTTC.

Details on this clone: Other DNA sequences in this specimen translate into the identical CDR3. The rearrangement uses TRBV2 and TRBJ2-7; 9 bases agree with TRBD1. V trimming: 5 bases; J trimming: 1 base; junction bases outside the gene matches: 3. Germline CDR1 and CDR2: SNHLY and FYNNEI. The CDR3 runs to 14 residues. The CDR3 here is CASSRGQGSYEQYF. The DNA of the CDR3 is TGTGCCAGCAGTCGGGGACAGGGATCCTACGAGCAGTACTTC.

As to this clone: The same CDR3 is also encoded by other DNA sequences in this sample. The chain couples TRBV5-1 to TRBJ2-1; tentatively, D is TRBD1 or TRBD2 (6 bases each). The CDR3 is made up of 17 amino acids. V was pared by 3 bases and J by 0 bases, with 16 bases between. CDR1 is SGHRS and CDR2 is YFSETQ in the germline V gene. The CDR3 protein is CASSWGLAGSSYNEQFF. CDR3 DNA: TGCGCCAGCAGCTGGGGGCTGGCGGGAAGCTCCTACAATGAGCAGTTCTTC.

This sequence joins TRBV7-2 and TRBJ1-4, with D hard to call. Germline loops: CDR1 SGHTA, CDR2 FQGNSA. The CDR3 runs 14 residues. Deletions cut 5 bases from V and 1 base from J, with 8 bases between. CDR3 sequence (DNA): TGTGCCAGCAGCCAGAAACGAACTAATGAAAAACTGTTTTTT. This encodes CASSQKRTNEKLFF. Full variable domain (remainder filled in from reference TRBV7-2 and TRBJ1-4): GAGVSQSPSNKVTEKGKDVELRCDPISGHTALYWYRQSLGQGLEFLIYFQGNSAPDKSGLPSDRFSAERTGGSVSTLTIQRTQQEDSAVYLCASSQKRTNEKLFFGSGTQLSVL.

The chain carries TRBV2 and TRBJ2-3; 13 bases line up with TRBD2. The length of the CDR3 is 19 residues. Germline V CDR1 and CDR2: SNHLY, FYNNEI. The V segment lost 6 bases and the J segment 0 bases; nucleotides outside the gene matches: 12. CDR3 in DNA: TGTGCCAGCAGCCAGAACGGACTAGCGGGAGTAAGTAGCACAGATACGCAGTATTTT. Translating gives CASSQNGLAGVSSTDTQYF.

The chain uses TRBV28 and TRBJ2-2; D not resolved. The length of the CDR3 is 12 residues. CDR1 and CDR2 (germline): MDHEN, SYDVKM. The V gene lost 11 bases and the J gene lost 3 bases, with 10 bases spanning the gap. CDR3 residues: CAASTYTGELFF. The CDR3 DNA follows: TGTGCCGCGTCAACTTACACCGGGGAGCTGTTTTTT.

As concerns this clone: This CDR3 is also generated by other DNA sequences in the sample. The CDR3 DNA reads TGTGCCAGCAGTTCTCAAGAGACCCAGTACTTC. Amino acid sequence: CASSSQETQYF. The chain is built from TRBV2 and TRBJ2-5; no reliable D call. Germline V lookup: CDR1 SNHLY, CDR2 FYNNEI. The CDR3 totals 11 residues. The V end lost 5 bases, the J end lost 2 bases, and 3 bases lay between the germline ends.